The present T cell receptor beta chain was sequenced within a study of T-cell memory formation after mild COVID-19. V lost 1 base to trimming and J lost 5 bases, with 11 bases between them. The CDR3 sequence is 14 residues long. Looked up from germline, CDR1 is LGHDT and CDR2 is YNNKEL (reference sequence). TCRdb reprocessed the 5' RACE reads via MiXCR and lists one record per CDR3 protein. The repertoire holds some 440,000 distinct CDR3 sequences, with roughly 25% as singletons. The clonotype comes from an adult woman who had mild COVID-19 (a few samples of this study predate the infection). Cell type and time point are not known. The chain carries TRBV3-1 and TRBJ1-2; no clear D gene. The sequenced sample consisted of PBMCs or a T cell subset sorted from them (not recorded which). For the CDR3, the DNA is TGTGCCAGCAGCCAAGGATTCCCCCCATATGGCTACACCTTC. Translation gives CASSQGFPPYGYTF.